A selection of T cell receptor beta chains follows, all from one sample in a study of shared clonotypes between healthy human individuals. TCRdb's copy holds only in-frame clones and misses some; the assay was immunoSEQ multiplex PCR. This table holds about 1 million clones, around 76% found once. What was sequenced was memory CD4+ T cells sorted from blood. These receptors came from a man between 18 and 29 years old in good health. CDR3s include the opening cysteine and the closing phenylalanine or tryptophan. The D gene is left open where the match is weak. Only part of the rows carry a size: once, few, many, or a class if the clone is expanded.

j_call v_call clone_size d_call cdr3_aa cdr3_nt
TRBJ1-2 TRBV6-5 . . CASSYRWVGYGYTF TGTGCCAGCAGTTACCGGTGGGTTGGCTATGGCTACACCTTC
TRBJ2-5 TRBV7-6 . . CASMGETQYF TGTGCCAGCATGGGAGAGACCCAGTACTTC
TRBJ2-7 TRBV10-3 . TRBD2 CAISDLGLASYEQYF TGTGCCATCAGTGACCTGGGACTAGCTTCCTACGAGCAGTACTTC
TRBJ2-5 TRBV18 . . CASSRPQGPQYF TGTGCCAGCTCACGGCCCCAGGGGCCCCAGTACTTC
TRBJ2-1 TRBV18 . TRBD1 CASSPPRDRAREQFF TGTGCCAGCTCACCACCCCGGGACAGGGCGCGGGAGCAGTTCTTC
TRBJ2-1 TRBV19 . TRBD1 CASSRGWVEQFF TGTGCCAGTAGCAGGGGGTGGGTTGAGCAGTTCTTC
TRBJ1-1 TRBV2 . . CASTTTLNTEAFF TGTGCCAGCACGACTACCCTGAACACTGAAGCTTTCTTT
TRBJ1-1 TRBV18 . TRBD1 CASSPSGTGSEAFF TGTGCCAGCTCACCGTCAGGGACAGGCTCTGAAGCTTTCTTT
TRBJ2-7 TRBV6-6 . TRBD2 CASRTGGREQYF TGTGCCAGTCGGACGGGGGGTCGCGAGCAGTACTTC
TRBJ1-3 TRBV6-6 . . CASSYADTTGNTIYF TGTGCCAGCAGTTACGCAGATACGACTGGAAACACCATATATTTT
TRBJ1-2 TRBV4-1 . TRBD1 CASSQTTGIGGYTF TGCGCCAGCAGCCAAACGACAGGGATAGGCGGCTACACCTTC
TRBJ2-7 TRBV2 . TRBD1 CASSDRTGRQYF TGCGCCAGCAGTGACCGGACAGGGAGGCAGTACTTC
TRBJ1-5 TRBV19 . TRBD1 CASSPWGQSNQPQHF TGTGCCAGTAGTCCGTGGGGACAGTCGAATCAGCCCCAGCATTTT
TRBJ2-1 TRBV5-5 few . CASSSRELYNEQFF TGTGCCAGCAGCTCAAGAGAGCTTTACAATGAGCAGTTCTTC
TRBJ1-6 TRBV27 . TRBD1 CASSLISGTGTRSPLHF TGTGCCAGCAGTTTAATCTCCGGGACAGGGACGCGTTCACCCCTCCACTTT
TRBJ1-4 TRBV4-1 . TRBD1 CASSQGWQGGEKLFF TGCGCCAGCAGCCAAGGATGGCAGGGGGGAGAAAAACTGTTTTTT
TRBJ1-4 TRBV19 . . CASTYGGITNEKLFF TGTGCCAGTACCTATGGCGGGATTACTAATGAAAAACTGTTTTTT
TRBJ1-2 TRBV2 . . CATAGRNYGYTF TGTGCCACAGCCGGCAGAAACTATGGCTACACCTTC
TRBJ2-7 TRBV27 . . CASSFGGSYEQYF TGTGCCAGCAGTTTCGGGGGTTCCTACGAGCAGTACTTC
TRBJ2-3 TRBV7-9 . . CASSLGGQKDTQYF TGTGCCAGCAGCTTAGGAGGGCAGAAAGATACGCAGTATTTT
TRBJ2-7 TRBV11-2 . . CASSLEPSSSSYEQYF TGTGCCAGCAGCTTAGAGCCTAGCTCCAGCTCCTACGAGCAGTACTTC
TRBJ2-1 TRBV7-9 . TRBD2 CASSSPSGRLRTYNEQFF TGTGCCAGCAGCTCTCCAAGCGGGAGGTTGCGAACCTACAATGAGCAGTTCTTC
TRBJ2-2 TRBV29-1 . TRBD1 CSISTGLTTGELFF TGCAGCATATCGACAGGGTTGACTACCGGGGAGCTGTTTTTT
TRBJ1-5 TRBV10-3 . TRBD1 CAISESRQGAGQPQHF TGTGCCATCAGTGAGTCGCGGCAGGGGGCAGGTCAGCCCCAGCATTTT
TRBJ2-1 TRBV11-2 . TRBD2 CASSSSGGYNEQFF TGTGCCAGCAGCTCTAGCGGGGGCTACAATGAGCAGTTCTTC
TRBJ1-1 TRBV6-5 few . CASSYSRERGEAFF TGTGCCAGCAGTTACTCGCGTGAGAGGGGTGAAGCTTTCTTT
TRBJ2-7 TRBV28 . . CTSSQNFGSGREQYF TGTACCAGCAGTCAAAACTTTGGATCAGGGCGCGAGCAGTACTTC
TRBJ1-2 TRBV9 . . CASSVLGAAGGYTF TGTGCCAGCAGCGTATTAGGGGCGGCGGGTGGCTACACCTTC
TRBJ1-2 TRBV2 . TRBD1 CASSEAGQGAHGYTF TGTGCCAGCAGTGAAGCCGGACAGGGGGCGCATGGCTACACCTTC
TRBJ2-3 TRBV5-1 . . CASSLGGGGGTDTQYF TGCGCCAGCAGCTTGGGTGGCGGGGGCGGCACAGATACGCAGTATTTT
TRBJ2-1 TRBV7-9 . . CASSFRGSYNEQFF TGTGCCAGCAGCTTTCGGGGCTCCTACAATGAGCAGTTCTTC
TRBJ2-1 TRBV5-6 . TRBD2 CASSLAASGRDNEQFF TGTGCCAGCAGCTTGGCGGCTAGCGGGAGGGATAATGAGCAGTTCTTC
TRBJ2-3 TRBV30 . TRBD2 CAWTPYSGRTDTQYF TGTGCCTGGACCCCCTATAGCGGGAGAACAGATACGCAGTATTTT
TRBJ2-1 TRBV19 . TRBD2 CASSRGLAENEQFF TGTGCCAGTAGTAGGGGACTAGCTGAGAATGAGCAGTTCTTC
TRBJ2-3 TRBV6-4 . TRBD1 CASSDSGTASTDTQYF TGTGCCAGCAGTGACTCCGGGACAGCTAGCACAGATACGCAGTATTTT
TRBJ1-1 TRBV30 few . CAWSIQMNTEAFF TGTGCCTGGTCCATACAGATGAACACTGAAGCTTTCTTT
TRBJ1-4 TRBV5-4 . . CASSSQGVEEKLFF TGTGCCAGCAGCTCCCAGGGAGTGGAGGAAAAACTGTTTTTT
TRBJ1-5 TRBV28 . . CASSPDRTSNQPQHF TGTGCCAGCAGTCCTGACAGGACTAGCAATCAGCCCCAGCATTTT
TRBJ2-5 TRBV15 many TRBD2 CATSRDRASGGPGETQYF TGTGCCACCAGCAGAGATAGGGCTAGCGGGGGGCCGGGAGAGACCCAGTACTTC
TRBJ1-2 TRBV5-1 . . CASSSTLGPGQLGYTF TGCGCCAGCAGCTCCACACTGGGGCCTGGACAGCTTGGCTACACCTTC
TRBJ2-5 TRBV2 . . CASSGGGSPVWYF TGTGCCAGCAGTGGCGGGGGCTCTCCCGTTTGGTACTTC
TRBJ1-1 TRBV7-8 . . CASSLVGQARTEAFF TGTGCCAGCAGCTTAGTGGGTCAGGCGAGAACTGAAGCTTTCTTT
TRBJ2-7 TRBV7-9 . TRBD2 CASSRKGLAGSYEQYF TGTGCCAGCAGCCGGAAGGGGCTAGCGGGTTCCTACGAGCAGTACTTC
TRBJ2-3 TRBV30 . . CAWTEGMTDTQYF TGTGCCTGGACCGAGGGAATGACAGATACGCAGTATTTT
TRBJ1-2 TRBV4-3 . . CASSLHPGQNYGYTF TGCGCCAGCAGCCTCCACCCGGGACAAAACTATGGCTACACCTTC
TRBJ2-1 TRBV4-1 . TRBD2 CASSQDRRGEAYNEQFF TGCGCCAGCAGCCAAGATAGGCGGGGGGAAGCCTACAATGAGCAGTTCTTC
TRBJ1-3 TRBV9 few TRBD1 CASSKKQGTGNTIYF TGTGCCAGCAGTAAGAAACAGGGGACGGGAAACACCATATATTTT
TRBJ2-3 TRBV5-1 . . CASSLRSSREDTQYF TGCGCCAGCAGCTTGCGAAGTTCTAGGGAAGATACGCAGTATTTT
TRBJ2-1 TRBV5-8 once . CASSLGTGGRDEQFF TGTGCCAGCAGCTTGGGTACCGGGGGACGGGATGAGCAGTTCTTC
TRBJ1-1 TRBV2 few . CASSGRGGENTEAFF TGTGCCAGCAGTGGGCGAGGGGGGGAAAACACTGAAGCTTTCTTT
TRBJ2-1 TRBV28 . . CASSARLGIPHNEQFF TGTGCCAGCAGTGCCCGTTTGGGTATCCCCCACAATGAGCAGTTCTTC
TRBJ2-3 TRBV11-2 . TRBD2 CASSGAAGNTDTQYF TGTGCCAGCAGCGGCGCAGCGGGAAACACAGATACGCAGTATTTT
TRBJ2-6 TRBV10-3 . . CAISESGTTFSGANVLTF TGTGCCATCAGTGAATCCGGGACAACCTTCTCTGGGGCCAACGTCCTGACTTTC
TRBJ2-4 TRBV30 . . CAWSESEGNIQYF TGTGCCTGGAGTGAGAGCGAAGGAAACATTCAGTACTTC